Following are 18 T cell receptor beta chains from one sample sequenced in a study of blood T cell repertoires in COVID-19. Using immunoSEQ multiplex PCR, the repertoire was profiled, and TCRdb retains in-frame clones only, with some absent. The sample lists more than 25,000 clones; 80% to 90% were seen once. The sample consisted of peripheral blood. Source of these receptors: a woman aged 40-49 years with active or convalescent COVID-19.

The chain has TRBV12-5 and TRBJ2-2, with 9 nucleotides matching TRBD2. From germline, CDR1 is LGHNT and CDR2 FRNRAP. This CDR3 comprises 15 residues. After removal of 6 bases from V and 5 bases from J, the junction contained 7 bases not matched to a gene. CDR3 protein: CASGLAGDGTGELFF. In nucleotides, the CDR3 is TGTGCTAGTGGCTTAGCGGGAGATGGGACCGGGGAGCTGTTTTTT.

Here the CDR3 DNA reads TGTGCCAGTAGTCGACAGGGCCTCTCCTACGAGCAGTACTTC. This sequence encodes CASSRQGLSYEQYF. The chain uses TRBV19 and TRBJ2-7, with TRBD1 identical over 7 bases. There are 14 residues in the CDR3. Per the germline V gene, CDR1 is LNHDA and CDR2 is SQIVND (reference sequence). The ends lost 5 bases at V and 0 bases at J; junction bases unmatched: 4.

This chain uses TRBV10-3 with TRBJ2-1, with D possibly being TRBD2 (5 bases). The CDR3 is 18 residues long. The ends were cut back, 4 bases at V and 0 bases at J, with 19 bases in the middle. From germline, CDR1 is ENHRY and CDR2 SYGVKD. The CDR3 DNA sequence: TGTGCCATCAGTGTAGGCAGACCGGAGGCTATCTCCTACAATGAGCAGTTCTTC. Translation: CAISVGRPEAISYNEQFF.

This sequence joins TRBV7-3 and TRBJ2-2; a possible D gene is TRBD2 (5 bases). CDR3 length equals 11 residues. Per germline, CDR1 SGHTA and CDR2 FQGTGA. Trimming shortened V by 6 bases and J by 7 bases, and 6 bases separated the two germline ends. CDR3 in DNA: TGTGCCAGCAGGGGGAGCGGGGAGCTGTTTTTT. It yields the protein CASRGSGELFF.

This clone came up a few times. The chain recombines TRBV19 with TRBJ2-5, with 8 bases fitting TRBD1. Germline-derived CDR1 and CDR2 are LNHDA and SQIVND (reference sequence). The CDR3 totals 20 residues. J lost 5 bases, V lost 5 bases, and 25 bases had no gene match. The CDR3 coding sequence is TGTGCCAGTAGTCCCGGGTACCGGGACAGGTGGAGGGTATTAGGGGAGACCCAGTACTTC. As protein: CASSPGYRDRWRVLGETQYF.

This rearrangement joins TRBV6-5 to TRBJ2-5; tentative D call: TRBD2 (5 bases). The CDR3 contains 14 residues. CDR1 is MNHEY, CDR2 SVGAGI, per germline. The V end was cut by 7 bases, the J end by 2 bases, with 14 bases between. In DNA, the CDR3 is TGTGCCAGCATCCCCTCGGGGAATCAAGAGACCCAGTACTTC. Translated, it gives CASIPSGNQETQYF.

V usage is TRBV6-2 or TRBV6-3 and J usage is TRBJ2-2; 8 bases line up with TRBD2. This CDR3 is built from 16 residues. The germline CDR1 and CDR2 sequences are MNHEY and SVGEGT. Losses at the gene ends were 4 bases for V and 6 bases for J; bases not matched to a gene: 10. CDR3 bases: TGTGCCAGCAGTTTAATCCCGGGGGGGTATGCCGGGGAGCTGTTTTTT. Its protein product is CASSLIPGGYAGELFF.

This chain joins TRBV5-1 and TRBJ2-3, with 12 bases aligning to TRBD2. Germline CDR1 reads SGHRS; CDR2 reads YFSETQ. This CDR3 contains 17 residues. V lost 3 bases to trimming and J lost 2 bases; unmatched junction nucleotides: 7. CDR3 DNA: TGCGCCAGCAGCTCCGGACTAGCGGGGCCCTCCACAGATACGCAGTATTTT. This gives the protein CASSSGLAGPSTDTQYF. Complete variable domain (other parts from reference TRBV5-1 and TRBJ2-3): KAGVTQTPRYLIKTRGQQVTLSCSPISGHRSVSWYQQTPGQGLQFLFEYFSETQRNKGNFPGRFSGRQFSNSRSEMNVSTLELGDSALYLCASSSGLAGPSTDTQYFGPGTRLTVL.

The chain has TRBV5-1 and TRBJ1-5; D is undetermined. Between the trimmed V and J ends, which lost 0 bases and 4 bases, there was a span of 5 bases. This CDR3 has 13 amino acids. CDR1 and CDR2 from the germline V gene are SGHRS and YFSETQ. As DNA, the CDR3 is TGCGCCAGCAGCTTGGGTAATAATCAGCCCCAGCATTTT. Encoded protein: CASSLGNNQPQHF.

This clone was observed a few times. The chain is built from TRBV12-5 and TRBJ2-7; TRBD1 aligns across 9 bases. The CDR3 extends over 12 amino acids. V shed 6 bases, J shed 5 bases, and the junction held 2 bases outside the gene matches. CDR1 LGHNT and CDR2 FRNRAP come from the germline V gene. The CDR3 sequence: CASGRDRDEQYF. The CDR3 DNA is TGTGCTAGTGGCCGGGACAGGGACGAGCAGTACTTC.

CDR3 nucleotide sequence: TGTGCCAGCAGACCCCCGGGCGCTGGAGGTGGCTACACCTTC. This gives the protein CASRPPGAGGGYTF. The V call is TRBV28, the J call TRBJ1-2; D is unresolved. The CDR3 consists of 14 residues. Germline CDR1 is MDHEN and CDR2 is SYDVKM. V lost 6 bases to trimming and J lost 7 bases, with 18 bases between them.

The chain recombines TRBV10-2 with TRBJ1-6, with D uncertain. The germline CDR1 and CDR2 sequences are WSHSY and SAAADI. This CDR3 spans 15 amino acids. Deletions cut 2 bases from V and 0 bases from J, with 5 bases between. The CDR3 DNA follows: TGCGCCAGCAGTGAGAGGAGCTCCTATAATTCACCCCTCCACTTT. Translating it yields CASSERSSYNSPLHF.

The rearrangement links TRBV27 to TRBJ2-1, with TRBD2 matching over 8 bases. Germline lookup yields CDR1 MNHEY and CDR2 SMNVEV (reference sequence). The CDR3 has 13 amino acids. With V trimmed by 6 bases and J by 7 bases, 5 bases remained unmatched. The CDR3 region has the DNA TGTGCCAGCAGGGGGACTAGTGGAAATGAGCAGTTCTTC. This encodes CASRGTSGNEQFF.

The gene calls are TRBV3-1 (or the pseudogene TRBV3-2) and TRBJ2-1; 8 nucleotides line up with TRBD2. Germline loops: CDR1 LGHDT, CDR2 YNNKEL (reference sequence). Germline trimming cut 0 bases from V and 9 bases from J; bases unmatched to any gene: 13. The length of the CDR3 is 17 residues. This CDR3 is CASSQDLSFPRGGEQFF. DNA for the CDR3: TGTGCCAGCAGCCAAGATCTATCCTTCCCTCGGGGGGGTGAGCAGTTCTTC.

V gene TRBV19 combines with J gene TRBJ2-7; weak D call: TRBD1 (5 bases). Deletions cut 5 bases from V and 3 bases from J, with 14 bases between. CDR3 length: 14 amino acids. In germline, CDR1 is LNHDA, CDR2 SQIVND (reference sequence). CDR3 amino acids: CASSEFPGYYEQYF. Written as DNA, the CDR3 is TGTGCCAGTAGTGAATTTCCAGGGTACTACGAGCAGTACTTC.

The chain employs TRBV4-1 and TRBJ2-7; 11 bases line up with TRBD1. CDR3 size: 17 residues. The junction had 8 bases not matched to a gene; V was cut back by 2 bases and J by 2 bases. Germline V gives CDR1 MGHRA, CDR2 YSYEKL. The CDR3 here is CASSQIISGQGAYEQYF. The CDR3 DNA follows: TGCGCCAGCAGCCAAATTATCTCGGGACAGGGGGCCTACGAGCAGTACTTC.

The chain recombines TRBV7-2 with TRBJ1-1; D may be TRBD1 (5 bases). Germline lookup yields CDR1 SGHTA and CDR2 FQGNSA. Trimming left V 4 bases short and J 8 bases short, with 20 bases between. The CDR3 runs 15 residues. CDR3 DNA sequence: TGTGCCAGCAGCTCTACCGGGGCGTCGGGGGGAGAAGCTTTCTTT. Protein: CASSSTGASGGEAFF.

The V and J genes are TRBV5-6 and TRBJ2-5; 11 nucleotides agree with TRBD2. There are 17 residues in the CDR3. Looked up from germline, CDR1 is SGHDT and CDR2 is YYEEEE. J lost 1 base, V lost 0 bases, and 5 bases had no gene match. CDR3 bases: TGTGCCAGCAGCTTGGACGGTAGCGGGAGGGCCCAAGAGACCCAGTACTTC. Encoded protein: CASSLDGSGRAQETQYF. The full variable domain, its missing parts supplied by reference TRBV5-6 and TRBJ2-5, is DAGVTQSPTHLIKTRGQQVTLRCSPKSGHDTVSWYQQALGQGPQFIFQYYEEEERQRGNFPDRFSGHQFPNYSSELNVNALLLGDSALYLCASSLDGSGRAQETQYFGPGTRLLVL.